This T cell receptor (beta chain) was identified in a study of blood T cell repertoires in COVID-19. Study details: From the United States, Italy and Spain came samples of acute and convalescent COVID-19. The cDNA or gDNA used as material had been derived from T cells, B-cell-depleted T cells, or PBMCs.

V shed 6 bases, J shed 8 bases, and the junction held 11 bases outside the gene matches. Germline loops: CDR1 MDHEN, CDR2 SYDVKM. CDR3 length: 17 residues. In the authors' methods: Cell counts per sample came from amplifying reference gene primers. Repertoires were generated with immunoSEQ multiplex PCR, while TCRdb's copy carries only in-frame clones and drops some. That table is the source of V, J and clone size, and D and trimming were worked out from the DNA. The data show about 220,000 clones, 80% seen once. This clonotype was obtained from a woman in her seventies with acute or convalescent COVID-19. V gene TRBV28 combines with J gene TRBJ2-3; TRBD2 agrees at 16 bases. The sequenced sample was peripheral blood. This CDR3 is CASSIPGLAGGLGTQYF. CDR3 in DNA: TGTGCCAGCAGCATCCCGGGACTAGCGGGGGGGCTCGGTACGCAGTATTTT.